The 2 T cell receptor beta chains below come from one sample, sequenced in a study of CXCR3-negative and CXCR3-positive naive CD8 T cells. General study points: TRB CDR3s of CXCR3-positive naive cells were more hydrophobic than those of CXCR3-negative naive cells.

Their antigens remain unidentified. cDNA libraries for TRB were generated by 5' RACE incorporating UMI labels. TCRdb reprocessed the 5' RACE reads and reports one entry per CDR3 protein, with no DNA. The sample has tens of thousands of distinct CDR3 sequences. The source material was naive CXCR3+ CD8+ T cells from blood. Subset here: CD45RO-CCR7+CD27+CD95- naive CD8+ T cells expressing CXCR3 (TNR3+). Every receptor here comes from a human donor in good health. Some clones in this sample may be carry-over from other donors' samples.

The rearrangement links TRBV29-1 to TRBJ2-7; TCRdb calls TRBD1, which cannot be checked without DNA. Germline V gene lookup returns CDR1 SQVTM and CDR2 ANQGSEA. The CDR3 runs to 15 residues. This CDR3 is CSVDPGQGSSYEQYF.

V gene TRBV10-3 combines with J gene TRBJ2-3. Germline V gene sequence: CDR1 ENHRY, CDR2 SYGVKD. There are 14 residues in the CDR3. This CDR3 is CAISESRVTDTQYF.